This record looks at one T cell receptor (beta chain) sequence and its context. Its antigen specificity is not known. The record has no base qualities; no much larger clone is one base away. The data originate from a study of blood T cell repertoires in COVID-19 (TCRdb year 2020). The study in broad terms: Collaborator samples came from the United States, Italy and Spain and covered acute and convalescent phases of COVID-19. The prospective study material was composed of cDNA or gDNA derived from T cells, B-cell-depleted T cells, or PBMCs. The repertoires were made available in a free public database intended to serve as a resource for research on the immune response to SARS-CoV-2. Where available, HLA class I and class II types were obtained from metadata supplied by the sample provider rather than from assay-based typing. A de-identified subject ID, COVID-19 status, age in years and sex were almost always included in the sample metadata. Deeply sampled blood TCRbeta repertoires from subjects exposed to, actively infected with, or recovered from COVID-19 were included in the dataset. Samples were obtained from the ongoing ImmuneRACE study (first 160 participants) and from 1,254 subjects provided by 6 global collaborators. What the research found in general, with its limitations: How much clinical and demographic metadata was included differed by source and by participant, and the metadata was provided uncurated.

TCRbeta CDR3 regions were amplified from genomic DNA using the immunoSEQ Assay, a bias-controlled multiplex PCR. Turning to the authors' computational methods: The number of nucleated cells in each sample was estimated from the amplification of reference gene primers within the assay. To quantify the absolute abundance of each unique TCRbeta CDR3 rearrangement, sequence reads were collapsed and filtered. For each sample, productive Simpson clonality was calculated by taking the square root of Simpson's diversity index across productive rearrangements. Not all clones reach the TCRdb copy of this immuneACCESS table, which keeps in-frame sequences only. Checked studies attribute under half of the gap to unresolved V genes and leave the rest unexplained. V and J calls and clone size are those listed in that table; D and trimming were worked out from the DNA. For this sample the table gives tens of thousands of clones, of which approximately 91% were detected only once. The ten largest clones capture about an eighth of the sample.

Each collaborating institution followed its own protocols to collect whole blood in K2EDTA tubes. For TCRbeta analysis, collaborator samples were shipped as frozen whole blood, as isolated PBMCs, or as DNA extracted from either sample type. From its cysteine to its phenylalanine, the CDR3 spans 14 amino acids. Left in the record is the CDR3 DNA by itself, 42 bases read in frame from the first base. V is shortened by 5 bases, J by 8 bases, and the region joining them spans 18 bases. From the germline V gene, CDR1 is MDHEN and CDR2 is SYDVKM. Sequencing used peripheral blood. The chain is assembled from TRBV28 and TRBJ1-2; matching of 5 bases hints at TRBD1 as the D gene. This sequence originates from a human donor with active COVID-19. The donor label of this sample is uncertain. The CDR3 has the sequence CASSGGGAQFGYTF. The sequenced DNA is TGTGCCAGCAGTGGGGGAGGGGCGCAGTTCGGCTACACCTTC.